This TCR beta chain was retrieved from a study of T cell changes during pregnancy in multiple sclerosis (dated 2019 in TCRdb). About the study as a whole: The study examined how the T cell repertoire changed over the course of pregnancy in women with multiple sclerosis.

The library came from the immunoSEQ multiplex PCR assay. TCRdb's version of the immuneACCESS table is confined to in-frame rearrangements and falls short of the full clone set. An unresolved V gene accounts for under half of the shortfall where checked; the remainder is of unknown origin. This sample is represented by roughly 65,000 clones; about 90% of them were singletons. The ten largest make up 1.3% to 1.5% of the sample. The CDR3 goes from the cysteine to the phenylalanine over 13 residues. The only DNA kept is the CDR3, 39 bases in frame from the first base. Reading the germline V gene gives CDR1 SGHVS and CDR2 FQNEAQ. Points on this clone: The antigen it binds to is not known. The record has no base qualities; no much larger clone is one base away.

Sample: peripheral blood, taken in the third trimester of pregnancy. The TCR comes from a female donor in good health, enrolled as a control in a pregnancy study. The chain employs TRBV7-8 and TRBJ2-7; TRBD2 is a weak D gene call, 6 bases matching. The DNA reads as follows: TGTGTTGTCGGGGGACGGGGATCCTACGAGCAGTACTTC. Protein translation: CVVGGRGSYEQYF.